This T cell receptor beta chain comes out of a study of Tregs in tolerant kidney transplant recipients. Findings of the study overall: Validation in larger populations is needed because few patients were studied. Biological reproducibility was not directly addressed, but technical replication error appeared minimal.

Unstimulated regulatory T cells (CD4+CD25+CD127-), CD4+CD25- non-regulatory cells, CD4 and CD8 cells were FACS-sorted from thawed PBMCs. Before regulatory T cell sorting, thawed PBMCs rested overnight at 37°C in 200 IU/ml IL-2. The data were produced by immunoSEQ multiplex PCR, yet TCRdb's version contains in-frame clones alone and is incomplete. The data show about 18,000 clones, roughly 82% seen once. Trimming stripped 4 bases from V and 9 bases from J, with 21 bases between. CDR1 ENHRY and CDR2 SYGVKD come from the germline V gene. This CDR3 has 15 amino acids. Details on this clone: No antigen is known for it.

The chain uses TRBV10-3 and TRBJ2-5; D is tentatively TRBD1 or TRBD2 (7 bases each). The source is a human donor in good health. Material: Tregs from blood. The CDR3 nucleotides read TGTGCCATCAGTGTTTCAGGGGGGGGGCGGATGGCCCAGTACTTC. Its translation: CAISVSGGGRMAQYF.